The 18 T cell receptor beta chains below come from one sample, sequenced in a study of T-cell reconstitution after alpha-beta-depleted transplantation in children. Unique molecular identifiers were used in preparing the TCRbeta library. In TCRdb, the PCR reads were re-called with MiXCR into one record per CDR3 protein. Among about 350,000 distinct CDR3 sequences listed, 15% to 20% were seen once. Specimen: PBMCs, mostly from graft donor cells, collected 360 days after TCRalphabeta/CD19-depleted stem cell transplant. Receptors were obtained from a male patient aged 2-9 years who had a stem cell transplant for acute lymphoblastic leukemia, so the T cells may come from the graft donor.

The CDR3 DNA reads as TGCAGCGTTACCATGTTCTACGAGCAGTACTTC. It codes for CSVTMFYEQYF. This sequence joins TRBV29-1 and TRBJ2-7; D unresolved. V lost 5 bases, J lost 3 bases, and 8 bases lay in between. The CDR3 totals 11 residues. CDR1 is SQVTM and CDR2 is ANQGSEA in the germline V gene.

The chain employs TRBV4-1 and TRBJ2-7; 14 bases agree with TRBD2. V lost 1 base, J lost 0 bases, and 8 bases stayed unmatched. The CDR3 length is 19 residues. Per the germline V gene, CDR1 is MGHRA and CDR2 is YSYEKL. The CDR3 DNA reads TGCGCCAGCAGCCAAGTGTCCGGGACTAGCGGGAGATTCTCCTACGAGCAGTACTTC. This gives the protein CASSQVSGTSGRFSYEQYF.

This clonotype was seen more than once but under ten times. This chain connects TRBV25-1 to TRBJ1-1; TRBD1 agrees at 12 bases. The J segment lost 9 bases and the V segment lost 2 bases, leaving 4 bases of the junction unmatched. In germline, CDR1 is MGHDK, CDR2 SYGVNS. The length of the CDR3 is 14 residues. In DNA, the CDR3 is TGTGCCAGCAGTGAACCGGGACAGGGGGCAAAAGCTTTCTTT. This codes for CASSEPGQGAKAFF.

This clonotype was counted many times. The chain uses TRBV5-1 and TRBJ1-1; 7 bases are shared with TRBD1. V lost 7 bases to trimming and J lost 3 bases; unmatched junction nucleotides: 15. Germline V lookup: CDR1 SGHRS, CDR2 YFSETQ. This CDR3 comprises 16 residues. CDR3 sequence reads: CASALAPQTGYTEAFF. CDR3 DNA sequence: TGCGCCAGCGCCTTGGCCCCCCAGACAGGGTACACTGAAGCTTTCTTT. The full variable domain, completed using reference TRBV5-1 and TRBJ1-1, is KAGVTQTPRYLIKTRGQQVTLSCSPISGHRSVSWYQQTPGQGLQFLFEYFSETQRNKGNFPGRFSGRQFSNSRSEMNVSTLELGDSALYLCASALAPQTGYTEAFFGQGTRLTVV.

This clonotype has more than one count but fewer than ten. The genes are TRBV10-3 and TRBJ2-4; D perhaps matches TRBD2 (6 bases). The CDR3 is made up of 15 amino acids. CDR1 and CDR2 (germline): ENHRY, SYGVKD. The germline V and J ends were trimmed by 8 bases and 5 bases, with 19 bases remaining between them. CDR3 region: CAIAESSAAENIQYF. The CDR3 DNA reads as TGTGCCATCGCGGAATCTAGCGCCGCGGAAAACATTCAGTACTTC.

The chain recombines TRBV28 with TRBJ2-5; D might be TRBD1 (6 bases). Germline V gene sequence: CDR1 MDHEN, CDR2 SYDVKM. There are 14 residues in the CDR3. Trimming took 5 bases from V and 1 from J, leaving 11 bases between them. The CDR3 DNA reads TGTGCCAGCAGTCCCAACAGGGTCCAAGAGACCCAGTACTTC. Translation: CASSPNRVQETQYF.

This clonotype was recorded a few times. The chain has TRBV4-3 and TRBJ2-3; 11 positions match TRBD2. Germline values: CDR1 LGHNA, CDR2 YSLEER. V lost 0 bases to trimming and J lost 1 base; unmatched junction nucleotides: 6. The CDR3 runs to 18 residues. The CDR3 DNA reads as TGCGCCAGCAGCCAAGAACTAGCGGGAGCCGGTGGCACAGATACGCAGTATTTT. It codes for CASSQELAGAGGTDTQYF.

This clonotype has a handful of counts. J is TRBJ1-1 and V is TRBV6-1; D ambiguous. The CDR3 extends over 14 amino acids. The germline V gene has CDR1 MNHNS and CDR2 SASEGT. Trimming pared 2 bases from V and 0 bases from J, leaving 7 bases between. The CDR3 region is CASSEILMNTEAFF. The CDR3 coding sequence is TGTGCCAGCAGTGAAATACTGATGAACACTGAAGCTTTCTTT.

This sequence joins TRBV7-2 and TRBJ1-2, with TRBD1 identical over 7 bases. The CDR3 is 15 residues long. Germline CDR1 SGHTA, CDR2 FQGNSA. V was clipped by 8 bases and J by 0 bases; unmatched bases: 9. CDR3 protein: CASVLRTGSNYGYTF. CDR3 coding DNA: TGTGCCAGCGTTCTTCGGACAGGCTCTAACTATGGCTACACCTTC.

In this sample, this clonotype turned up a few times. The chain employs TRBV11-2 and TRBJ2-1, with TRBD2 identical over 7 bases. The CDR3 consists of 15 residues. Looked up from germline, CDR1 is SGHAT and CDR2 is FQNNGV. J was trimmed by 2 bases and V by 5 bases; bases with no gene match: 6. CDR3 in amino acids: CASSDLAAAYNEQFF. In nucleotides, the CDR3 is TGTGCCAGCAGCGACCTAGCGGCCGCCTACAATGAGCAGTTCTTC.

This clonotype has only a few counts. V is TRBV12-3 or TRBV12-4 and J is TRBJ2-7; 8 bases fit TRBD2. This CDR3 spans 16 amino acids. Germline trimming cut 5 bases from V and 2 bases from J; bases unmatched to any gene: 11. The CDR3 region is CASSPTKRESPYEQYF. CDR3 coding DNA: TGTGCCAGCAGTCCCACTAAGCGGGAGTCCCCCTACGAGCAGTACTTC.

For this clonotype: One junction end disagrees with the germline gene, perhaps due to a read error. The V and J genes are TRBV28 and TRBJ2-1; D gene unclear. CDR1 is MDHEN and CDR2 is SYDVKM in the germline V gene. This CDR3 comprises 11 residues. The CDR3 is CASSLSDEQFF. The CDR3 DNA reads as TGTGCCAGCAGCTTATCCGATGAGCAGTTCTTC.

This clonotype was detected a few times. The chain joins TRBV5-1 to TRBJ1-6, with TRBD1 as a possible D gene (6 bases). Trimming pared 0 bases from V and 7 bases from J, leaving 8 bases between. Germline V gene sequence: CDR1 SGHRS, CDR2 YFSETQ. The CDR3 consists of 14 residues. The CDR3 protein is CASSLGDRNSPLHF. The DNA for the CDR3 is TGCGCCAGCAGCTTGGGCGACAGGAATTCACCCCTCCACTTT.

This clonotype appeared a few times. The CDR3 DNA reads TGTGCCAGCAGTTTATTAACGGGAGGGCTTGACAATGAGCAGTTCTTC. Its protein product is CASSLLTGGLDNEQFF. The rearrangement links TRBV28 to TRBJ2-1; TRBD2 matches 8 bases. The CDR3 contains 16 residues. V lost 1 base to trimming and J lost 5 bases; unmatched junction nucleotides: 7. Germline-derived CDR1 and CDR2 are MDHEN and SYDVKM.

The chain combines TRBV28 with TRBJ2-5, with D hard to call. The CDR3 spans 14 residues. From germline, CDR1 is MDHEN and CDR2 SYDVKM. The V and J ends lost 7 bases and 2 bases respectively, with 14 bases between them. The CDR3 nucleotides are TGTGCCAGCACCTTAGAATCCTTACAAGAGACCCAGTACTTC. Residues: CASTLESLQETQYF.

A few counts support this clonotype. J is TRBJ1-6 and V is TRBV19, with unresolved D. The CDR3 is made up of 14 amino acids. V dropped 10 bases and J dropped 0 bases, with 10 bases sitting between them. Germline V gene lookup returns CDR1 LNHDA and CDR2 SQIVND (reference sequence). CDR3 sequence (DNA): TGTGCCACCAAAGAAGACTCCTATAATTCACCCCTCCACTTT. The encoded protein is CATKEDSYNSPLHF.

The chain employs TRBV19 and TRBJ2-3, with D perhaps TRBD1 or TRBD2 (5 bases each). V was shortened by 3 bases and J by 3 bases, with 16 bases between the two germline ends. The CDR3 loop spans 16 amino acids. CDR1 and CDR2 (germline): LNHDA, SQIVND (reference sequence). CDR3 in amino acids: CASSIIGTGSTDTQYF. DNA for the CDR3: TGTGCCAGTAGTATTATCGGGACGGGATCAACAGATACGCAGTATTTT.

This chain joins TRBV4-3 and TRBJ2-3; D may be TRBD1 (6 bases). Germline-derived CDR1 and CDR2 are LGHNA and YSLEER. This CDR3 is 14 amino acids long. Trimming took 0 bases from V and 5 from J, leaving 9 bases between them. CDR3 loop: CASSQEGAKDTQYF. The CDR3, as DNA: TGCGCCAGCAGCCAAGAGGGGGCCAAAGATACGCAGTATTTT.